This T cell receptor beta chain was found in a study of cytomegalovirus exposure and HLA in healthy donors (dated by TCRdb to 2015 to 2018). A note on the overall study: An earlier analysis of roughly 500 of the donors reported roughly 300 Gb of sequence data and around 120 million unique TCR beta sequences from some 180 million T cells. About 310 gigabases of sequencing data and 78 million or so unique TCR sequences were included in an early release covering 550 to 650 HLA-typed donors. Of the roughly 400 genotyped donors, over 65% fell in the genetic ancestry cluster associated with self-reported Caucasian donors. The study was designed to test whether signatures of past pathogen exposure could be identified by cataloging public T cell receptors. The study profiled the T cell repertoires of around 700 subjects by immunosequencing and related them to cytomegalovirus serostatus. Along with the roughly 670-subject first cohort, a separate validation cohort of over 90 different subjects was used. To predict cytomegalovirus infection status, the study brought together high-throughput TCR immunosequencing, statistical association of individual TCRs with disease status, and machine learning. In a later analysis, previously published TCR beta repertoires from 500 to 750 donors were re-analyzed and high-resolution HLA genotyping was added so that TCR occurrence patterns could be studied. Rather than using new phenotypic data, the later analysis identified candidate immune exposures from TCR beta sequences and from how often those sequences occurred across donors. An earlier analysis of 587 of the donors applied high-throughput TCR beta sequencing to assess whether each TCR beta V gene segment acted as functional or pseudogenic. Donor age, sex, ethnicity and CMV serostatus were compiled together with the repertoire data. A later genetic analysis used genome-wide SNP genotypes for about 55% of the 666 donors, treating that subset as a discovery cohort. All discovery cohort repertoires had been generated using a single sequencing platform. Class I and class II HLA loci were covered by the typing at four-digit resolution. Typing coverage differed by locus: A, B, C, DRB1 and DQB1 were typed in roughly 620-630 donors, DQA1 in 500 to 550, DPA1 in roughly 590, and DPB1 in 450 to 490. About five DR-DQ haplotypes were treated as single units for association and clustering because of strong linkage in the cohort. Among almost 400 genotyped donors of the cohort, an average of 235,054 unique TCR beta nucleotide sequences were sequenced per donor, about a sixth of them non-productive. Study-level results and caveats: Three of the identified cytomegalovirus-associated TCR beta chains were confirmed in vitro to be specific for cytomegalovirus antigens. In the study, around 150 TCR beta chains were listed as associated with cytomegalovirus. Assigning TCR associations to individual alleles was difficult when HLA alleles, especially DR and DQ, strongly co-occurred. In a later analysis, the rate of TCR association differed among HLA loci, with DRB1 alleles having the most associated TCRs and HLA-C alleles having the fewest. A further reported finding was that TCR beta sequences accurately predicted the HLA-A and HLA-B alleles for most subjects in the first cohort. Because HLA typing was missing for some donors at each locus, association tests included only the typed subset. The authors suggested that the approach could potentially be extended to other disease states and immunological phenotypes. Presence/absence analyses assumed roughly uniform sequencing depth across donors, an assumption that may not hold. Because counts were too low, approximately 18 rarely observed V segments, including chromosome 9 orphons, were excluded from the earlier analysis of 500 to 700 of the donors. Most TCR sequences were seen in very few donors, while some public TCRs were found in many individuals. An earlier analysis of around 600 of the donors showed that most TCR beta V segments appeared in productive rearrangements either about 87% or about 30% of the time, which broadly matched IMGT annotations. In both the original and validation cohorts, the classifier was reported to diagnose cytomegalovirus status with high specificity and sensitivity. Correlated functional status among segregating V segments might be attributable to linkage disequilibrium, but an unknown experimental factor could not be ruled out. Some IMGT-functional V segments, including TRBV6-2 and TRBV6-3, could not be told apart with the 87-base-pair reads, so those segments were excluded. Immune exposure information for the cohort was limited to CMV serostatus. A later analysis found that most CMV-associated TCR beta chains appeared HLA-restricted, with HLA associations seemingly driven largely by CMV exposure. Compared with the roughly 700-donor mean, donors in an Asian-associated ancestry cluster had fewer N-insertions in productive TCRs, according to a later genetic analysis. Only TCR beta chains were sequenced in this cohort, and the absence of alpha or paired-chain data limited detectable features. A cluster of highly shared sequence variants was judged likely to be a technical artifact of the sequencing pipeline. Specific HLA alleles were associated with around 18,000 TCR beta sequences at a false discovery rate of 0.05 in a later analysis. An association between a missense DCLRE1C variant and V-gene and J-gene trimming of TCR beta chains was found in a later genetic analysis and replicated in an independent cohort. Compared with equally common non-associated chains, HLA-associated TCR beta chains in a later analysis were more clonally expanded and had lower generation probabilities. A later analysis reported that several top co-occurrence clusters appeared linked to parvovirus B19, influenza, CMV and Epstein-Barr virus.

As for this clone: There is no known antigen for this receptor. The sample holds no much larger clone one base away, and base qualities are not on file.

As encoded in the germline V gene (reference sequence), CDR1 is GTSNPN while CDR2 is SVGIG. Including the terminal cysteine and phenylalanine, the CDR3 comprises 14 residues. The read is trimmed to its CDR3 DNA, 42 bases read in frame from base 1. Trimming takes 3 bases off V and 7 bases off J; junction bases not matched to a gene: 11. The cohort was made up of around 720 healthy bone marrow donors. At the time of sampling, every cohort member was nominally healthy, though immune exposures that went unrecorded were likely present. The donor tested CMV seronegative and was one of the 352 seronegative cohort members. A peripheral blood sample was collected from each donor, and TCR beta sequencing was performed on peripheral blood mononuclear cells. The Qiagen DNeasy Blood Extraction Kit was used to extract genomic DNA from the blood cell samples. Libraries were constructed by the immunoSEQ multiplex PCR assay. A mixture of 60 forward primers for TCR Vbeta segments and 13 reverse primers for TCR Jbeta segments was used in the multiplex PCR. Amplification of the CDR3 region of rearranged TCR beta genes was performed with a multiplex PCR assay on genomic DNA. The Illumina HiSeq System was used to sequence the amplified TCR beta libraries as 87-base-pair reads. The study's processing was this. A later analysis counted approximately 74 million unique TCR beta chains across the 500 to 850 repertoires, and 9 million to 14 million of these chains were shared by at least two donors. A nearest-neighbor algorithm error-corrected the raw reads and collapsed the reads into unique sequences, merging closely related sequences to remove PCR and sequencing errors. To assign V, D and J gene segments, CDR3 sequences were aligned to IMGT reference sequences. For a sequence to be retained, a match of at least six nucleotides was required to both a V gene segment and a J gene segment. Rearrangements were called productive when the CDR3 lacked stop codons and stayed in frame with V and J; all others were non-productive. CDR3 was defined according to IMGT convention as the region running from the second conserved V-encoded cysteine to the conserved J-encoded phenylalanine. The earlier analysis of 500 to 650 of the donors excluded any sequence lacking an unambiguous match to a single V gene segment. An earlier analysis of some 610 of the donors called V segments functional above 56.7% productive rearrangements and segregating when the between-donor standard deviation exceeded 5%. A statistical classification framework was built for diagnosing cytomegalovirus status from the catalog of TCR beta chain sequences. V and J gene assignment, in a later analysis, came from comparing TCR nucleotide sequences with IMGT/GENE-DB human TR gene sequences. The TCRdist pipeline was used in a later analysis to assign CDR3 sequences and most-parsimonious VDJ recombination scenarios. In a later analysis, every TCR beta chain was defined by the combination of its CDR3 amino acid sequence and its V-gene family, and reads without a unique V-gene family were dropped. As a way to deal with suspected cross-contamination and a sequencing artifact, a later analysis dropped 450 to 700 nucleotide sequences that were highly shared and had low generation probability. A later analysis calculated a clonal expansion index for each public chain from normalized within-repertoire ranks of inferred template counts. In a later analysis, generation probabilities were computed with a VDJ recombination model fitted to out-of-frame rearrangements, and the resulting probabilities were checked against IGoR. In a later analysis, hypergeometric tests were used to score TCR-TCR, TCR-HLA and TCR-CMV co-occurrence, with a repertoire-size bias correction applied to TCR pairs. In a later analysis, false discovery rates were estimated by permuting HLA or CMV assignments 20 times. In a later analysis, co-occurring TCRs were grouped using DBSCAN, with TCRdist sequence similarity added in when clustering inside HLA-allele-positive subsets. Repertoires with fewer than 30,000 or more than 120,000 public chains, plus five repertoires with anomalous nucleotide sharing, were excluded from co-occurrence clustering. Drawn from immuneACCESS, this table holds only the in-frame rearrangements with V and J called that TCRdb kept. Clones are partly lost; checked studies trace under half to an unresolved V gene and leave the rest unexplained. From that table come the V and J calls and clone size; the DNA was used to work out D and trimming. The sample profile shows about 220,000 clones; approximately 82% of them were found once. Of the sample, around 0.63% falls within the top ten clones.

The clonotype was recovered from a man aged 18 to 30 in good health and CMV-seronegative. The receptor chain draws on TRBV30 and TRBJ1-1; 7 central nucleotides agree with TRBD1. What was sequenced was PBMCs. The DNA sequence follows: TGTGCCTGGAGGGGCGGGACAGAATTCGATGAAGCTTTCTTT. Translated, this is CAWRGGTEFDEAFF.